The clone carrying this T cell receptor beta chain was detected many times. Time point reported: persistent/refractory GD, antithyroid drugs over 5 years with positive TRAb. With RNA extracted from PBMCs as input, the TCR library was made. CDR3-region Arm-PCR and iRepertoire HTBI primers produced the TCR beta libraries. TCRdb called the multiplex PCR reads again in MiXCR, with one record for every CDR3 protein. The table lists a few hundred thousand distinct CDR3 sequences, about 22% of them singletons. This sample was taken from a study of regulatory T cells in long-lasting Graves disease. The germline V gene encodes CDR1 DFQATT and CDR2 SNEGSKA (reference sequence). CDR3 length equals 14 residues. V was pared by 0 bases and J by 2 bases, with 11 bases between.

The clonotype comes from a female donor with Graves disease. The chain employs TRBV20-1 and TRBJ2-7, with D tentatively TRBD1 (6 bases). This specimen was peripheral blood mononuclear cells (PBMCs), taken when the disease was refractory, from a patient treated with antithyroid drugs. The CDR3 coding sequence is TGCAGTGCTAGAGATTCTCAGGGGCCCTACGAGCAGTACTTC. Encoded protein: CSARDSQGPYEQYF.